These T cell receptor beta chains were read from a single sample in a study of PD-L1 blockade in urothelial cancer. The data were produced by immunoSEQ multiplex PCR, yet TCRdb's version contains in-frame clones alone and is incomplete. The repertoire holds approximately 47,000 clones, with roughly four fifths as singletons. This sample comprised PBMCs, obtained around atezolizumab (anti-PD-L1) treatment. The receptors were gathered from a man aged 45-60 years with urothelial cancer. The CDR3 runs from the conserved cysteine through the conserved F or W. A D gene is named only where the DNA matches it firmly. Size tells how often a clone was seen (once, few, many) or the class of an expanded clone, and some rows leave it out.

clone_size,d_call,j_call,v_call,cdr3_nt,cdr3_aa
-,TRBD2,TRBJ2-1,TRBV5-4,TGTGCCAGCAGCTTGGTTGCGGGAGAGAGGCTCTTC,CASSLVAGERLF
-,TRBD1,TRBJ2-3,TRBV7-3,TGTGCCAGCAGCTCCGGACAGGGCACAGATACGCAGTATTTT,CASSSGQGTDTQYF
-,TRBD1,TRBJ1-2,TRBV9,TGTGCCAGCAGCGTATCTAAGGGACAGGGAGTCTACTATGGCTACACCTTC,CASSVSKGQGVYYGYTF
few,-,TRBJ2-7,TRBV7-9,TGTGCCAGCAGCTTATTAGACTACACCAACGAGCAGTACTTC,CASSLLDYTNEQYF
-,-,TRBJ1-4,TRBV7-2,TGTGCCAGCAGCTCGGCAGGGAGGGCCCGTGAAAAACTGTTTTTT,CASSSAGRAREKLFF
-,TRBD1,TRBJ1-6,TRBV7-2,TGTGCCAGCAGCTTCCGACAGGGGCGATCACCCCTCCACTTT,CASSFRQGRSPLHF
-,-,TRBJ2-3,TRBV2,TGTGCCAGCAGTGGTGGCAGGCCCACAGATACGCAGTATTTT,CASSGGRPTDTQYF
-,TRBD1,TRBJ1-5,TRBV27,TGTGCCAGCAGTGCCGGGACAGGCTTTAATCAGCCCCAGCATTTT,CASSAGTGFNQPQHF
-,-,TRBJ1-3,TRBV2,TGTGCCAGCAGTAAGGACAGACACGTAGGAAACACCATATATTTT,CASSKDRHVGNTIYF
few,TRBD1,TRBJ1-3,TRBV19,TGTGCCAGTGAGACCGGGACAGTCGGAAACACCATATATTTT,CASETGTVGNTIYF
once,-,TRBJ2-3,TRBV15,TGTGCCACCAGCAGAGGGCTTACAGATACGCAGTATTTT,CATSRGLTDTQYF
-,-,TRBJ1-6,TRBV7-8,TGTGCCAGCACCCCTGGGGCAGCCCAAGCTAGCTCCTATAATTCACCCCTCCACTTT,CASTPGAAQASSYNSPLHF
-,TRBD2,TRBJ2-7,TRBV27,TGTGCCAGCATGGGACTAGAAGCTACCTACGAGCAGTACTTC,CASMGLEATYEQYF
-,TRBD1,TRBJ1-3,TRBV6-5,TGTGCCAGCAGTTACTCTCTGGGACAGGTTGGAAACACCATATATTTT,CASSYSLGQVGNTIYF
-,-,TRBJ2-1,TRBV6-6,TGTGCCAGCAGTTACTCATTGGAGAACAATGAGCAGTTCTTC,CASSYSLENNEQFF
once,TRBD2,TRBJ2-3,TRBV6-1,TGTGCCAGCAGCTCCGGGGGACTAGCAGGAGATACGCAGTATTTT,CASSSGGLAGDTQYF
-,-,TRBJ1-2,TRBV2,TGTGCCAGCAGTGACGGAGGCTATGGCTACACCTTC,CASSDGGYGYTF
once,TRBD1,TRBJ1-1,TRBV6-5,TGTGCCAGCAGGAGACAGGGGGGCACTGAAGCTTTCTTT,CASRRQGGTEAFF
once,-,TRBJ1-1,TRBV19,TGTGCCAGTAGTCCTCGAGACACGTACCCTGAAGCTTTCTTT,CASSPRDTYPEAFF
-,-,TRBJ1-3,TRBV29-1,TGCAGCGTTGAAGTTTACGAGGGAAACACCATATATTTT,CSVEVYEGNTIYF
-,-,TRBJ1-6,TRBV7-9,TGTGCCAGCAGCTTAGTGGGGGCTGACTCACCCCTCCACTTT,CASSLVGADSPLHF
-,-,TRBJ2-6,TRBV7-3,TGTGCCAGCAGCTCCCTGGGCCAGGGCCTCTCTGGGGCCAACGTCCTGACTTTC,CASSSLGQGLSGANVLTF
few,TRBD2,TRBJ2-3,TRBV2,TGTGCCAGCAGTGAAGGGACTAGCGGGGGGGTTGGGGATACGCAGTATTTT,CASSEGTSGGVGDTQYF
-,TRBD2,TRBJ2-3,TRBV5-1,TGCGCCAGCAGCTTCGAAGCGGGTAGCGGGAGGGCCGGCACAGATACGCAGTATTTT,CASSFEAGSGRAGTDTQYF
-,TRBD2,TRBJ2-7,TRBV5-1,TGCGCCAGCAGCGAGATGGGACTAGCGGGAGGATACGAGCAGTACTTC,CASSEMGLAGGYEQYF
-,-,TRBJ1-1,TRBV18,TGTGCCAGCTCACCGAGCGAGGCCACTGAAGCTTTCTTT,CASSPSEATEAFF
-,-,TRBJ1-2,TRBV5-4,TGTGCCAGCAGCTTGGGGAGGCCCTCTAACTATGGCTACACCTTC,CASSLGRPSNYGYTF
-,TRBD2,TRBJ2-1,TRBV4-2,TGTGCCAGCAGCCAATCTGCGGGGGGTAGGGCGGCTACTGAGCAGTTCTTC,CASSQSAGGRAATEQFF
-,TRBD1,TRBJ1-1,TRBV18,TGTGCCAGCTCACCCCGGGAGGGGGCGAACACTGAAGCTTTCTTT,CASSPREGANTEAFF
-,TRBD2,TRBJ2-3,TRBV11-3,TGTGCCAGCAGCCAGGGGCTAGCGGAGCGGGGGGATACGCAGTATTTT,CASSQGLAERGDTQYF
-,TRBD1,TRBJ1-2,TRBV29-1,TGCAGCGTTGGGACAGGGGGCGTCTACACCTTC,CSVGTGGVYTF
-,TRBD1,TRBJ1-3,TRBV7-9,TGTGCCAGCAGCCTCGGGACAGTCGAAAACACCATATATTTT,CASSLGTVENTIYF
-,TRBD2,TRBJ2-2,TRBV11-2,TGTGCCAGCAGCTTAACTAGCGGGGGGGCCCAGGGCACCGGGGAGCTGTTTTTT,CASSLTSGGAQGTGELFF
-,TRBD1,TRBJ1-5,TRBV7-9,TGTGCCAGCAGCTTAGGGACAGGGGAGACTCAGCCCCAGCATTTT,CASSLGTGETQPQHF
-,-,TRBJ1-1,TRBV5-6,TGTGCCAGCAGCTTGCGCGGGGGCCTGTACACTGAAGCTTTCTTT,CASSLRGGLYTEAFF
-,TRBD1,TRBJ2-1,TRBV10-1,TGCGCCAGCAGTGATAGGACAGGGAATGAGCAGTTCTTC,CASSDRTGNEQFF
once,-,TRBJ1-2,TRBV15,TGTGCCACCAGCAGAGATCCGGGCAAGGGGTACGGCTACACCTTC,CATSRDPGKGYGYTF
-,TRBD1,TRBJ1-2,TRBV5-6,TGTGCCAGCAGCCCAGTCGCGGACAGGGCTTACGGCTATGGCTACACCTTC,CASSPVADRAYGYGYTF
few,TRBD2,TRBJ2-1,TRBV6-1,TGTGCCAGCAGTGAAAATTACGGCGGGGGGACATACAATGAGCAGTTCTTC,CASSENYGGGTYNEQFF
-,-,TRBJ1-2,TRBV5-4,TGTGCCAGCAGCGCTGACGGTGTGGGCGGCTACACCTTC,CASSADGVGGYTF
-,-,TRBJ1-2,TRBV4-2,TGTGCCAGCAGCCAAGATCCCAGGGCAGAATCTAACTATGGCTACACCTTC,CASSQDPRAESNYGYTF
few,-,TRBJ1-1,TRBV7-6,TGTGCCAGCAGCCTAATAGACGGGAGCACTGAAGCTTTCTTT,CASSLIDGSTEAFF
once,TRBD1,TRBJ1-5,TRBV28,TGTGCCAGCAGTTTATTGGGACAGAATAGCAATCAGCCCCAGCATTTT,CASSLLGQNSNQPQHF
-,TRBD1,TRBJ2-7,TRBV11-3,TGTGCCAGCAGCGAGGGACAGGGGAGGCGCGAGCAGTACTTC,CASSEGQGRREQYF
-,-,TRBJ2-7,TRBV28,TGTGCCAGCAGCTTTACGGGTTCGACCTCCTACGAGCAGTACTTC,CASSFTGSTSYEQYF
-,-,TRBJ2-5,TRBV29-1,TGCAGCGTGGGGGCCCAATGGGGGGAGACCCAGTACTTC,CSVGAQWGETQYF
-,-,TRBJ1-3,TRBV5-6,TGTGCCAGCAGCAGAACAGGTCCCTCTGGAAACACCATATATTTT,CASSRTGPSGNTIYF
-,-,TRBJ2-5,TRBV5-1,TGCGCCAGCAGCTTCAAAGAGACCCAGTACTTC,CASSFKETQYF